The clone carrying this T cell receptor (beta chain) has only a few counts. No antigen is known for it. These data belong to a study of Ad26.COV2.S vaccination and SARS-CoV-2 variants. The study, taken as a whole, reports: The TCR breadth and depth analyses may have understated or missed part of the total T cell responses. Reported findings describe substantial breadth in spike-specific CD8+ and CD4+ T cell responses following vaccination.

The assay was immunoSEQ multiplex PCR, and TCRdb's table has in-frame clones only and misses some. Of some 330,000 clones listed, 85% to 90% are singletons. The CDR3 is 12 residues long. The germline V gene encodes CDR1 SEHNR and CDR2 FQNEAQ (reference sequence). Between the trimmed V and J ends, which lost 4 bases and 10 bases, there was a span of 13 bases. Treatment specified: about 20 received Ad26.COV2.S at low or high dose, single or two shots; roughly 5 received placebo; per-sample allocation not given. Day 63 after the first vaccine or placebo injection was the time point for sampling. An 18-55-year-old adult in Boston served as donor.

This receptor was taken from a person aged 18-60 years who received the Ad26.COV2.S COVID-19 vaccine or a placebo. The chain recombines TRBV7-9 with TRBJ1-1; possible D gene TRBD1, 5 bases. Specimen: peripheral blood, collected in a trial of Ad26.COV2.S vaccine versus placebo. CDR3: CASSWPGGSAFF. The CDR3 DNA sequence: TGTGCCAGCAGCTGGCCGGGGGGTTCAGCTTTCTTT.